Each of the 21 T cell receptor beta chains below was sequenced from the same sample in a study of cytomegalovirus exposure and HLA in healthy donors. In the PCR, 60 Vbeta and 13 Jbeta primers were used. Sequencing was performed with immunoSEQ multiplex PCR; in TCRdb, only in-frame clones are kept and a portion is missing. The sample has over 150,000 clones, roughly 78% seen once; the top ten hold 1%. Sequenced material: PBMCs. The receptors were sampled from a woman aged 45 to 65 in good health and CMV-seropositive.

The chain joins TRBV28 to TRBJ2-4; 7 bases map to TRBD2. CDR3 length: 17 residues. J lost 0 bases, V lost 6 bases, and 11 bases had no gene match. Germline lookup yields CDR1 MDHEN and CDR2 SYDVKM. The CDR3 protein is CASSYIGLELAKNIQYF. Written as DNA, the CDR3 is TGTGCCAGCAGCTATATCGGACTAGAGCTAGCCAAAAACATTCAGTACTTC.

Here the CDR3 DNA reads TGTGCCAGCAGTGAAAGGGGGCGCGGCTCTGAAGCTTTCTTT. It is translated as CASSERGRGSEAFF. This rearrangement joins TRBV6-1 to TRBJ1-1; 7 positions match TRBD1. This CDR3 contains 14 residues. Trimming took 2 bases from V and 6 from J; bases not matched to a gene: 6. Per the germline V gene, CDR1 is MNHNS and CDR2 is SASEGT.

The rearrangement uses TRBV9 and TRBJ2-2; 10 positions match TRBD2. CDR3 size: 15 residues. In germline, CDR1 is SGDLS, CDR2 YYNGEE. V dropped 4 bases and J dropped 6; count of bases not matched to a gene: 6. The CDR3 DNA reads TGTGCCAGCAGCCCTAGCGGGAGCAATCCCGGGGAGCTGTTTTTT. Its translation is CASSPSGSNPGELFF.

The CDR3 region has the DNA TGTGCCAGCAGCGCTGGGACTAGCATGGTCAATGAGCAGTTCTTC. This sequence encodes CASSAGTSMVNEQFF. The chain carries TRBV9 and TRBJ2-1; 9 bases fit TRBD2. V was pared by 3 bases and J by 6 bases, with 7 bases of the junction left unmatched. CDR3 length equals 15 residues. Germline V gene sequence: CDR1 SGDLS, CDR2 YYNGEE.

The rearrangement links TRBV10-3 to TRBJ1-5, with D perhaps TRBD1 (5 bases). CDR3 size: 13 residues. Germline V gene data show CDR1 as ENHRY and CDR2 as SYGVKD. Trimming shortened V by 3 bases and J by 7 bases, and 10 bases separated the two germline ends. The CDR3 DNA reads TGTGCCATCAGTGACAGGGTTACACAGCCCCAGCATTTT. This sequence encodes CAISDRVTQPQHF.

The CDR3 nucleotides read TGTGCCAGCAGCTTAGGACAGAGATTCACCGGGGAGCTGTTTTTT. This encodes CASSLGQRFTGELFF. The V gene is TRBV7-3, the J gene TRBJ2-2, with D perhaps TRBD1 (6 bases). This CDR3 has 15 amino acids. CDR1 is SGHTA and CDR2 is FQGTGA in the germline V gene. V lost 2 bases and J lost 4, with 11 bases in between.

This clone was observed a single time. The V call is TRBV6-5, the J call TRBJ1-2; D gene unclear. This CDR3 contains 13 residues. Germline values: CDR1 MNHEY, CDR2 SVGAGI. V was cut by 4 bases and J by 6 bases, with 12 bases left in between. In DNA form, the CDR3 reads TGTGCCAGCAGTTCGCTGGGGAGAGATGGCTACACCTTC. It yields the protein CASSSLGRDGYTF.

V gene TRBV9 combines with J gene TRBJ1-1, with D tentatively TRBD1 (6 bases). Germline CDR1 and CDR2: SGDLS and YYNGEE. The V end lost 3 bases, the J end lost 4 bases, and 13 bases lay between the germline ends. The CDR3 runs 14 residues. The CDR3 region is CASSGQVGGTEAFF. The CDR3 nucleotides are TGTGCCAGCAGCGGACAGGTTGGTGGCACTGAAGCTTTCTTT.

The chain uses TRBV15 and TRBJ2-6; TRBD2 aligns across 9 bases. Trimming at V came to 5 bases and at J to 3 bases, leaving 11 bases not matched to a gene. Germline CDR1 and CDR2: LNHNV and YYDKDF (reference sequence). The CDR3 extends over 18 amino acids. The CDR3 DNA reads TGTGCCACCAGCGGGACGCCGGGACTAGCTGGTGGGGCCAACGTCCTGACTTTC. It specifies CATSGTPGLAGGANVLTF.

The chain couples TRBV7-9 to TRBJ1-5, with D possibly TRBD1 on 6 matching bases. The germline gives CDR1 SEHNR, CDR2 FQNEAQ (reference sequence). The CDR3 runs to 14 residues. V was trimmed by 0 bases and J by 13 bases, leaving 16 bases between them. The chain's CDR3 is CASSLAGGGGLQHF. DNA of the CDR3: TGTGCCAGCAGCTTAGCCGGGGGGGGCGGACTACAGCATTTT.

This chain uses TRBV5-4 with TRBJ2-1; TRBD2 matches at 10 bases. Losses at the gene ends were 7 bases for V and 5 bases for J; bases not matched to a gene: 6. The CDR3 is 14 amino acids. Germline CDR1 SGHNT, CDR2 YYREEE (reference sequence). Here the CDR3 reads CASRASGGHNEQFF. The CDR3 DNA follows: TGTGCCAGCCGGGCTAGCGGGGGTCACAATGAGCAGTTCTTC.

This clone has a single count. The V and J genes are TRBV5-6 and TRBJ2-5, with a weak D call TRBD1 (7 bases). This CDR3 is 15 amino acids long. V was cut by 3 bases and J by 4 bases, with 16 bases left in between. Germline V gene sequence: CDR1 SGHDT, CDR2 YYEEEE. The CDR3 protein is CASSWSTGRRETQYF. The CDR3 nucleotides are TGTGCCAGCAGCTGGTCGACAGGGAGGCGAGAGACCCAGTACTTC.

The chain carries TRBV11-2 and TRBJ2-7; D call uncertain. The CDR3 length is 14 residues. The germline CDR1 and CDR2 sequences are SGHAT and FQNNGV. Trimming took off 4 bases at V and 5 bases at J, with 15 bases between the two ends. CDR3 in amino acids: CASSSASEVDEQYF. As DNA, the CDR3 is TGTGCCAGCAGCTCAGCTTCTGAGGTCGACGAGCAGTACTTC.

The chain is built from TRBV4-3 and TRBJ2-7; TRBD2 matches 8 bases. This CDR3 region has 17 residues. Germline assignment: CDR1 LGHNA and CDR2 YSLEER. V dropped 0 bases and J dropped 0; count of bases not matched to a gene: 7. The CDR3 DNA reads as TGCGCCAGCAGCCAAGATATACGGCGGGAGGACTCCTACGAGCAGTACTTC. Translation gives CASSQDIRREDSYEQYF.

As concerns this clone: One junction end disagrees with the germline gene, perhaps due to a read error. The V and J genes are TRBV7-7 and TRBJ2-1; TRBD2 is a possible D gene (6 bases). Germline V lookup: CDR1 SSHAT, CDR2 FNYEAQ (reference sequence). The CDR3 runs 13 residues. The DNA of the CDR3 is TGTGCTAGCAGCCACGGGGGTTCCGGCGGGCAGTTCTTC. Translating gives CASSHGGSGGQFF. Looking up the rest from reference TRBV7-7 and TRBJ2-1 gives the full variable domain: GAGVSQSPRYKVTKRGQDVTLRCDPISSHATLYWYQQALGQGPEFLTYFNYEAQPDKSGLPSDRFSAERPEGSISTLTIQRTEQRDSAMYRCASSHGGSGGQFFGPGTRLTVL.

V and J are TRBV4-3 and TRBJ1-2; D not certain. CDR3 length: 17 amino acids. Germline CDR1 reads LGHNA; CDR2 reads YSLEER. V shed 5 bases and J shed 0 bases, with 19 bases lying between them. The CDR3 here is CASSKGPSRGANYGYTF. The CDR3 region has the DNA TGCGCCAGCAGCAAAGGGCCATCACGGGGAGCTAACTATGGCTACACCTTC.

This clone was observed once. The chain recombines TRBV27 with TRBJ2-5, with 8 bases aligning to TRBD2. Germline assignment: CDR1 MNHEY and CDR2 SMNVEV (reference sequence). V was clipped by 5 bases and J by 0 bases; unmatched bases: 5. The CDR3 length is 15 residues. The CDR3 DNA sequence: TGTGCCAGCAGTAACTCGCGGGGGGACCAAGAGACCCAGTACTTC. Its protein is CASSNSRGDQETQYF.

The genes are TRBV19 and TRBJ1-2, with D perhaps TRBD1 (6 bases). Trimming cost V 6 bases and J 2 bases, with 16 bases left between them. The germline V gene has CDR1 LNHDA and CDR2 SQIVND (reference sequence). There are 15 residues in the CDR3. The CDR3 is CASRTGRDTNYGYTF. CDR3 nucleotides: TGTGCCAGTAGAACCGGTAGGGACACCAACTATGGCTACACCTTC.

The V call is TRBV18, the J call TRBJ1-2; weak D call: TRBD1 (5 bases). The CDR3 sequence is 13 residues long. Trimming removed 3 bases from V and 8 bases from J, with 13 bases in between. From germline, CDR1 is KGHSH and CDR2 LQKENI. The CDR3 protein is CASSPGQGGGYTF. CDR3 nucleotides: TGTGCCAGCTCACCTGGGCAGGGTGGAGGCTACACCTTC.

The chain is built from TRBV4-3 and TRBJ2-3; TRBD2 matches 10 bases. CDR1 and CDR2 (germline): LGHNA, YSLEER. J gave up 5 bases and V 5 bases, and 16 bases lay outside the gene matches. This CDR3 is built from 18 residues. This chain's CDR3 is CASSTQRSTSGYGDTQYF. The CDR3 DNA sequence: TGCGCCAGCAGCACCCAGAGATCGACTAGCGGGTACGGAGATACGCAGTATTTT.

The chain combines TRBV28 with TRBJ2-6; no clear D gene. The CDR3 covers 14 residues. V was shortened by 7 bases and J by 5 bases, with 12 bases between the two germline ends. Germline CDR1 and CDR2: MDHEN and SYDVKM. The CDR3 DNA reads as TGTGCCAGCACCCAACAGCTCAGGGCCAACGTCCTGACTTTC. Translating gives CASTQQLRANVLTF.